Below are 26 T cell receptor beta chains sequenced from a single sample in a study of PD-1 blockade in classical Hodgkin lymphoma. There was relapse after autologous stem cell transplantation in every patient, and there was variation in brentuximab vedotin exposure. Assay used: immunoSEQ multiplex PCR; TCRdb lists only in-frame clones, some missing. Of around 65,000 clones in the sample, around 88% were seen once. Sequencing used peripheral blood mononuclear cells (PBMCs), obtained at baseline. These TCRs come from a human donor with classical Hodgkin lymphoma.

DNA of the CDR3: TGTGCCAGCAGTTGGGACGAGACCTACGAGCAGTACTTC. Translated: CASSWDETYEQYF. The chain has TRBV6-5 and TRBJ2-7; D assignment may be TRBD1 or TRBD2 (5 bases each). The germline CDR1 and CDR2 sequences are MNHEY and SVGAGI. This CDR3 comprises 13 residues. Trimming took off 4 bases at V and 2 bases at J, with 9 bases between the two ends.

This rearrangement joins TRBV6-6 to TRBJ1-3; 9 bases are a match to TRBD1. CDR1 and CDR2 (germline): MNHNY, SVGAGI (reference sequence). The CDR3 consists of 16 residues. Unmatched junction bases numbered 8, after V lost 5 bases and J lost 3 bases. CDR3 bases: TGTGCCAGCAGTCCGACAGGGGGAACATTTGGAAACACCATATATTTT. Its translation is CASSPTGGTFGNTIYF.

V and J are TRBV6-1 and TRBJ1-2, with 8 positions matching TRBD1. V lost 5 bases, J lost 0 bases, and 5 bases stayed unmatched. The germline V gene has CDR1 MNHNS and CDR2 SASEGT. This CDR3 is built from 15 residues. CDR3 sequence: CASSIDRGPNYGYTF. The DNA for the CDR3 is TGTGCCAGCAGTATAGACAGGGGACCTAACTATGGCTACACCTTC.

The chain has TRBV5-8 and TRBJ1-2; D gene ambiguous. From germline, CDR1 is SGHTS and CDR2 YDEGEE. This CDR3 comprises 14 residues. The germline V and J ends were trimmed by 2 bases and 1 base, with 9 bases remaining between them. For the CDR3, the DNA is TGTGCCAGCAGCTTAACAAGATTTAACTATGGCTACACCTTC. Translating gives CASSLTRFNYGYTF.

This clone was observed once. The V and J genes are TRBV6-1 and TRBJ1-1; 8 bases map to TRBD1. The germline V gene has CDR1 MNHNS and CDR2 SASEGT. V gave up 5 bases and J gave up 4 bases; unmatched junction bases: 3. The CDR3 consists of 13 residues. CDR3 protein: CASSSQGATEAFF. The CDR3 nucleotides are TGTGCCAGCAGTAGCCAGGGGGCCACTGAAGCTTTCTTT.

The V gene is TRBV27, the J gene TRBJ2-1, with a possible D match to TRBD2 (5 bases). The CDR3 spans 17 residues. Germline V gives CDR1 MNHEY, CDR2 SMNVEV (reference sequence). V lost 3 bases to trimming and J lost 2 bases, with 17 bases between them. This chain's CDR3 is CASSFAALARPYNEQFF. In nucleotides, the CDR3 is TGTGCCAGCAGTTTCGCCGCGTTAGCGAGACCCTACAATGAGCAGTTCTTC.

The chain joins TRBV7-2 to TRBJ1-5, with D unresolved. V lost 6 bases to trimming and J lost 0 bases, with 12 bases between them. Germline CDR1 and CDR2: SGHTA and FQGNSA. The CDR3 loop spans 15 amino acids. The CDR3: CASSGQQNSNQPQHF. The CDR3, as DNA: TGTGCCAGCAGTGGGCAGCAGAATAGCAATCAGCCCCAGCATTTT.

This chain uses TRBV7-8 with TRBJ1-1; D remains unclear. In germline, CDR1 is SGHVS, CDR2 FQNEAQ. Trimming left V 3 bases short and J 4 bases short, with 12 bases between. There are 14 residues in the CDR3. This CDR3 is CASSFRPGSTEAFF. The CDR3 region has the DNA TGTGCCAGCAGCTTTAGGCCTGGTTCCACTGAAGCTTTCTTT.

The V call is TRBV28, the J call TRBJ2-7; 7 bases are a match to TRBD1. CDR1 MDHEN and CDR2 SYDVKM come from the germline V gene. The CDR3 length is 14 residues. V lost 1 base and J lost 3; bases outside the gene matches: 3. The CDR3, as DNA: TGTGCCAGCAGTTTATCCGACAGGGTCTACGAGCAGTACTTC. It yields the protein CASSLSDRVYEQYF.

Note on this clone: The same CDR3 arises from other DNA sequences in this sample as well. The gene calls are TRBV5-1 and TRBJ2-7; 8 nucleotides line up with TRBD1. This CDR3 spans 14 amino acids. CDR1 is SGHRS and CDR2 is YFSETQ in the germline V gene. The ends lost 4 bases at V and 2 bases at J; junction bases unmatched: 5. The CDR3 sequence is CASSVGQGAYEQYF. The CDR3 DNA reads TGCGCCAGCAGCGTCGGACAGGGCGCCTACGAGCAGTACTTC.

The V gene is TRBV29-1, the J gene TRBJ2-3; 10 bases match TRBD2. Trimming at V came to 0 bases and at J to 0 bases, leaving 15 bases not matched to a gene. This CDR3 has 20 amino acids. Germline V gene lookup returns CDR1 SQVTM and CDR2 ANQGSEA. The CDR3 reads CSVEDPASGGLASSTDTQYF. In nucleotides, the CDR3 is TGCAGCGTTGAAGATCCTGCTAGCGGGGGCCTGGCTAGTAGCACAGATACGCAGTATTTT.

The rearrangement uses TRBV6-5 and TRBJ1-2; no definite D call. The CDR3 spans 13 residues. The germline V and J ends were trimmed by 4 bases and 4 bases, with 10 bases remaining between them. Germline loops: CDR1 MNHEY, CDR2 SVGAGI. The CDR3 nucleotides are TGTGCCAGCAGTTTCGGCAGAGCCTATGGCTACACCTTC. Its protein is CASSFGRAYGYTF.

The count of this clone is one. The V and J genes are TRBV10-3 and TRBJ2-3; 10 bases map to TRBD2. Germline CDR1 and CDR2: ENHRY and SYGVKD. The CDR3 sequence is 14 residues long. V lost 5 bases to trimming and J lost 4 bases; unmatched junction nucleotides: 3. CDR3 nucleotides: TGTGCCATCAGTAGCGGGGGGGCGGCAGATACGCAGTATTTT. It encodes CAISSGGAADTQYF.

This clone occurred once. The chain has TRBV11-2 and TRBJ1-6; maybe TRBD1 (6 bases). CDR1 and CDR2 from the germline V gene are SGHAT and FQNNGV. Trimming left V 1 base short and J 8 bases short, with 9 bases between. This CDR3 is 14 amino acids long. In DNA form, the CDR3 reads TGTGCCAGCAGCTTAGTGGGGGGGCATTCACCCCTCCACTTT. Its translation: CASSLVGGHSPLHF.

Concerning this clone: The same CDR3 is also encoded by other DNA sequences in this sample. The genes are TRBV30 and TRBJ2-6; D uncertain. Germline V gene sequence: CDR1 GTSNPN, CDR2 SVGIG (reference sequence). This CDR3 has 15 amino acids. V shed 0 bases and J shed 0 bases, with 6 bases lying between them. The CDR3 bases are TGTGCCTGGAGTGTACGAGGCTCTGGGGCCAACGTCCTGACTTTC. This translates into CAWSVRGSGANVLTF. Together with reference TRBV30 and TRBJ2-6, the CDR3 gives the full variable domain: SQTIHQWPATLVQPVGSPLSLECTVEGTSNPNLYWYRQAAGRGLQLLFYSVGIGQISSEVPQNLSASRPQDRQFILSSKKLLLSDSGFYLCAWSVRGSGANVLTFGAGSRLTVL.

The V and J genes are TRBV5-1 and TRBJ2-1; D is unresolved. Trimming stripped 0 bases from V and 7 bases from J, with 11 bases between. Germline CDR1 SGHRS, CDR2 YFSETQ. The CDR3 extends over 14 amino acids. The CDR3 loop is CASSLAAVGNEQFF. As DNA, the CDR3 is TGCGCCAGCAGCTTGGCTGCAGTGGGGAATGAGCAGTTCTTC.

The gene calls are TRBV6-4 and TRBJ2-3; D not resolved. V dropped 11 bases and J dropped 3 bases, with 15 bases sitting between them. Germline loops: CDR1 MRHNA, CDR2 SNTAGT. The length of the CDR3 is 13 residues. CDR3 DNA sequence: TGTGCCGAGTTCAAGTCACGGACAGATACGCAGTATTTT. As protein: CAEFKSRTDTQYF.

This chain links TRBV7-6 with TRBJ2-1; D is unclear. V lost 5 bases and J 7 bases, leaving 12 bases between the germline ends. CDR1 SGHVS and CDR2 FNYEAQ come from the germline V gene. The CDR3 has 13 amino acids. The CDR3 DNA reads as TGTGCCAGCAGCCCGGAGCCTTGGAATGAGCAGTTCTTC. Translated: CASSPEPWNEQFF.

This chain connects TRBV4-3 to TRBJ2-2, with TRBD1 matching over 8 bases. Trimming took 5 bases from V and 1 from J; bases not matched to a gene: 3. Per the germline V gene, CDR1 is LGHNA and CDR2 is YSLEER. This CDR3 has 15 residues. CDR3 sequence (DNA): TGCGCCAGCAGCTTGGGACAGGTGAACACCGGGGAGCTGTTTTTT. Its protein product is CASSLGQVNTGELFF.

This clone was detected once. V is TRBV7-2 and J is TRBJ1-1; no definite D call. Germline lookup yields CDR1 SGHTA and CDR2 FQGNSA. V gave up 2 bases and J gave up 0 bases, with 4 bases separating them. CDR3 size: 13 residues. The CDR3 region is CASSLQLNTEAFF. The CDR3 DNA follows: TGTGCCAGCAGCTTACAACTGAACACTGAAGCTTTCTTT.

The chain carries TRBV9 and TRBJ2-5; TRBD1 is a possible D gene (6 bases). Trimming cost V 1 base and J 5 bases, with 9 bases left between them. Germline lookup yields CDR1 SGDLS and CDR2 YYNGEE. This CDR3 contains 13 residues. This CDR3 reads CASSVTGSETQYF. DNA of the CDR3: TGTGCCAGCAGCGTAACAGGGTCCGAGACCCAGTACTTC.

The chain employs TRBV5-1 and TRBJ1-4, with 7 bases lining up with TRBD1. Germline-derived CDR1 and CDR2 are SGHRS and YFSETQ. The ends lost 2 bases at V and 5 bases at J; junction bases unmatched: 3. This CDR3 is built from 14 residues. The CDR3 protein is CASSFGGGNEKLFF. As DNA, the CDR3 is TGCGCCAGCAGCTTTGGAGGGGGCAATGAAAAACTGTTTTTT.

The V and J genes are TRBV11-2 and TRBJ2-1, with TRBD2 identical over 8 bases. The CDR3 loop spans 13 amino acids. In germline, CDR1 is SGHAT, CDR2 FQNNGV. The V gene end was trimmed by 7 bases and the J gene end by 8 bases; junction bases not matched to a gene: 7. The CDR3 DNA sequence: TGTGCCAGCACTAGCGGGTTGTTAGATGAGCAGTTCTTC. Translating gives CASTSGLLDEQFF.

V is TRBV7-6 and J is TRBJ1-6, with D possibly matching TRBD1 (5 bases). The V gene lost 2 bases and the J gene lost 0 bases, with 11 bases spanning the gap. CDR3 length: 17 amino acids. Looked up from germline, CDR1 is SGHVS and CDR2 is FNYEAQ. DNA for the CDR3: TGTGCCAGCAGCTTAACCGGGCAGGGCTCCTATAATTCACCCCTCCACTTT. Protein sequence: CASSLTGQGSYNSPLHF.

This rearrangement joins TRBV19 to TRBJ1-5; D possibly corresponds to TRBD1 (6 bases). The CDR3 consists of 17 residues. The V end was cut by 3 bases, the J end by 0 bases, with 15 bases between. The germline gives CDR1 LNHDA, CDR2 SQIVND (reference sequence). The CDR3 reads CASSMGQGTYSNQPQHF. The CDR3 nucleotides are TGTGCCAGTAGTATGGGGCAGGGGACTTATAGCAATCAGCCCCAGCATTTT. Using reference TRBV19 and TRBJ1-5 for the parts outside the CDR3, the full variable domain is DGGITQSPKYLFRKEGQNVTLSCEQNLNHDAMYWYRQDPGQGLRLIYYSQIVNDFQKGDIAEGYSVSREKKESFPLTVTSAQKNPTAFYLCASSMGQGTYSNQPQHFGDGTRLSIL.

The V gene is TRBV7-8, the J gene TRBJ1-4, with 9 bases aligning to TRBD1. In germline, CDR1 is SGHVS, CDR2 FQNEAQ. Unmatched junction bases numbered 9, after V lost 5 bases and J lost 8 bases. This CDR3 spans 15 amino acids. The CDR3 DNA sequence: TGTGCCAGCAGCCCTCGGACAGGGGTGTGGGAAAAACTGTTTTTT. It is translated as CASSPRTGVWEKLFF.